The rows below give T cell receptor beta chains drawn from one sample of a study of OX40 agonist ivuxolimab in advanced cancers. Method: immunoSEQ multiplex PCR; TCRdb's copy keeps in-frame clones and lacks some. The table has 55,000 to 70,000 clones, around 85% seen once. This specimen consisted of CD4+ or CD8+ T cells sorted from blood, obtained in a trial of the OX40 agonist ivuxolimab. Source of these receptors: an adult with an advanced solid tumor such as melanoma, head and neck, liver or kidney cancer. CDR3s include the opening cysteine and the closing phenylalanine or tryptophan. The order of the fields is J gene, clone size, D gene, V gene, CDR3 protein, CDR3 DNA. D genes are given only for firm matches. Some rows mark clone size as missing; the rest say once, few, many or name a class of expanded clone.

J gene: TRBJ2-7; clone size: once; D gene: -; V gene: TRBV7-2; CDR3 protein: CASSLTGTFGYEQYF; CDR3 DNA: TGTGCCAGCAGCCTTACCGGGACTTTCGGATACGAGCAGTACTTC
J gene: TRBJ1-1; clone size: -; D gene: -; V gene: TRBV6-5; CDR3 protein: CASRVNTEAFF; CDR3 DNA: TGTGCCAGCAGGGTGAACACTGAAGCTTTCTTT
J gene: TRBJ2-1; clone size: -; D gene: TRBD1; V gene: TRBV30; CDR3 protein: CAGPGTGHSGDYNEQFF; CDR3 DNA: TGTGCCGGCCCCGGGACAGGCCATTCCGGGGACTACAATGAGCAGTTCTTC
J gene: TRBJ2-3; clone size: -; D gene: -; V gene: TRBV18; CDR3 protein: CASSQGDGTDTQYF; CDR3 DNA: TGTGCCAGCTCACAGGGGGACGGCACAGATACGCAGTATTTT
J gene: TRBJ2-3; clone size: -; D gene: -; V gene: TRBV10-3; CDR3 protein: CAISELRGTQYF; CDR3 DNA: TGTGCCATCAGTGAACTTCGGGGGACGCAGTATTTT
J gene: TRBJ2-7; clone size: -; D gene: -; V gene: TRBV7-9; CDR3 protein: CASSLPPSLGQNYEQYF; CDR3 DNA: TGTGCCAGCAGCTTACCCCCCAGCCTCGGACAGAACTACGAGCAGTACTTC
J gene: TRBJ1-2; clone size: -; D gene: -; V gene: TRBV28; CDR3 protein: CASTRVGLNYGYTF; CDR3 DNA: TGTGCCAGCACCCGGGTAGGGCTTAACTATGGCTACACCTTC
J gene: TRBJ2-7; clone size: -; D gene: -; V gene: TRBV5-1; CDR3 protein: CASPEGRIPYEQYF; CDR3 DNA: TGCGCCAGCCCTGAGGGGCGAATCCCCTACGAGCAGTACTTC
J gene: TRBJ2-3; clone size: -; D gene: TRBD2; V gene: TRBV11-2; CDR3 protein: CASSLGAGTRDTQYF; CDR3 DNA: TGTGCCAGCAGCTTAGGGGCAGGGACTAGGGATACGCAGTATTTT
J gene: TRBJ2-7; clone size: -; D gene: TRBD2; V gene: TRBV7-2; CDR3 protein: CASSLASGSSYEQYF; CDR3 DNA: TGTGCCAGCAGCTTAGCTAGCGGGAGCTCCTACGAGCAGTACTTC
J gene: TRBJ2-5; clone size: -; D gene: -; V gene: TRBV30; CDR3 protein: CAWSVGGLKETQYF; CDR3 DNA: TGTGCCTGGAGTGTTGGAGGGCTCAAAGAGACCCAGTACTTC
J gene: TRBJ2-6; clone size: -; D gene: -; V gene: TRBV27; CDR3 protein: CASSLFASYSGANVLTF; CDR3 DNA: TGTGCCAGCAGTTTATTTGCATCTTACTCTGGGGCCAACGTCCTGACTTTC
J gene: TRBJ2-5; clone size: -; D gene: TRBD2; V gene: TRBV18; CDR3 protein: CASSPNLAAMGETQYF; CDR3 DNA: TGTGCCAGCTCACCGAATCTAGCGGCCATGGGGGAGACCCAGTACTTC
J gene: TRBJ1-3; clone size: -; D gene: -; V gene: TRBV5-1; CDR3 protein: CASTPGAFSGNTIYF; CDR3 DNA: TGCGCCAGCACCCCCGGGGCGTTCTCTGGAAACACCATATATTTT
J gene: TRBJ2-1; clone size: -; D gene: TRBD2; V gene: TRBV11-3; CDR3 protein: CASSRGLAGGSEQFF; CDR3 DNA: TGTGCCAGCAGCCGGGGACTAGCGGGAGGTAGTGAGCAGTTCTTC
J gene: TRBJ2-3; clone size: -; D gene: -; V gene: TRBV6-4; CDR3 protein: CASSDSVQGTDTQYF; CDR3 DNA: TGTGCCAGCAGTGACTCTGTCCAGGGGACAGATACGCAGTATTTT
J gene: TRBJ2-2; clone size: -; D gene: -; V gene: TRBV5-4; CDR3 protein: CASSLSRDTGELFF; CDR3 DNA: TGTGCCAGCAGCTTGTCCAGGGACACCGGGGAGCTGTTTTTT
J gene: TRBJ2-3; clone size: -; D gene: -; V gene: TRBV7-8; CDR3 protein: CASSLGGELQYF; CDR3 DNA: TGTGCCAGCAGCTTAGGAGGAGAGTTACAGTATTTT
J gene: TRBJ2-2; clone size: -; D gene: -; V gene: TRBV6-5; CDR3 protein: CASSPDLTAFGELFF; CDR3 DNA: TGTGCCAGCAGTCCGGATCTCACCGCGTTCGGGGAGCTGTTTTTT
J gene: TRBJ2-3; clone size: -; D gene: -; V gene: TRBV6-4; CDR3 protein: CASSDSIDSGVDTQYF; CDR3 DNA: TGTGCCAGCAGTGACTCGATTGATTCGGGAGTGGATACGCAGTATTTT
J gene: TRBJ2-7; clone size: -; D gene: -; V gene: TRBV19; CDR3 protein: CARGTDHYEQYF; CDR3 DNA: TGTGCCAGAGGGACGGATCACTACGAGCAGTACTTC
J gene: TRBJ2-2; clone size: -; D gene: -; V gene: TRBV6-5; CDR3 protein: CASRWTTGELFF; CDR3 DNA: TGTGCCAGCAGATGGACCACCGGGGAGCTGTTTTTT
J gene: TRBJ2-2; clone size: -; D gene: -; V gene: TRBV29-1; CDR3 protein: CSVRGPGELFF; CDR3 DNA: TGCAGCGTTCGAGGTCCCGGGGAGCTGTTTTTT
J gene: TRBJ2-7; clone size: once; D gene: -; V gene: TRBV25-1; CDR3 protein: CASSERRYSYEQYF; CDR3 DNA: TGTGCCAGCAGTGAACGAAGGTATTCCTACGAGCAGTACTTC
J gene: TRBJ2-1; clone size: once; D gene: -; V gene: TRBV19; CDR3 protein: CASSKGPGEAYNEQFF; CDR3 DNA: TGTGCCAGTAGTAAGGGGCCAGGGGAGGCGTACAATGAGCAGTTCTTC
J gene: TRBJ1-2; clone size: once; D gene: TRBD1; V gene: TRBV11-3; CDR3 protein: CASSPRQGDGYTF; CDR3 DNA: TGTGCCAGCAGCCCCCGACAGGGCGACGGCTACACCTTC
J gene: TRBJ2-3; clone size: -; D gene: -; V gene: TRBV9; CDR3 protein: CASSDRPTDTQYF; CDR3 DNA: TGTGCCAGCAGCGACAGGCCCACAGATACGCAGTATTTT
J gene: TRBJ1-2; clone size: -; D gene: -; V gene: TRBV7-9; CDR3 protein: CATLQLNRENDGYTF; CDR3 DNA: TGTGCCACCCTTCAGTTAAACCGGGAAAATGATGGCTACACCTTC